The 32 T cell receptor beta chains below were found in one sample sequenced in a study of blood T cells in healthy people across ages. For the second PCR, which ran for about 7 to 11 cycles, a sample-barcoded 5' primer and a J-beta primer mix were used. TCRdb ran MiXCR on the 5' RACE reads and lists one entry per CDR3 protein. The sample lists about 620,000 distinct CDR3 sequences; about 50% were seen once. Input material: blood. These receptors all come from a woman aged 80 or older in good health.

The chain joins TRBV4-1 to TRBJ2-1; D possibly corresponds to TRBD2 (5 bases). There are 17 residues in the CDR3. V lost 4 bases and J 0 bases, leaving 16 bases between the germline ends. Germline CDR1 is MGHRA and CDR2 is YSYEKL. This CDR3 reads CASSPVERTSSYNEQFF. The DNA of the CDR3 is TGCGCCAGCAGCCCGGTAGAGCGGACGAGCTCCTACAATGAGCAGTTCTTC.

The chain has TRBV10-3 and TRBJ2-3; tentative D call: TRBD1 (5 bases). This CDR3 has 14 amino acids. Germline V gene data show CDR1 as ENHRY and CDR2 as SYGVKD. The V end lost 5 bases, the J end lost 6 bases, and 15 bases lay between the germline ends. CDR3 region: CAISNTPGSDTQYF. For the CDR3, the DNA is TGTGCCATCAGTAACACGCCAGGGTCTGATACGCAGTATTTT.

This clonotype appeared many times. This CDR3 is CASSAESTDTQYF. CDR3 DNA: TGTGCCAGCAGCGCCGAGAGCACAGATACGCAGTATTTT. The J gene is TRBJ2-3, the V gene TRBV2; D gene uncertain. The CDR3 is 13 residues long. The germline gives CDR1 SNHLY, CDR2 FYNNEI. Trimming removed 6 bases from V and 0 bases from J, with 7 bases in between. The variable domain in full, completed from reference TRBV2 and TRBJ2-3, reads EPEVTQTPSHQVTQMGQEVILRCVPISNHLYFYWYRQILGQKVEFLVSFYNNEISEKSEIFDDQFSVERPDGSNFTLKIRSTKLEDSAMYFCASSAESTDTQYFGPGTRLTVL.

The rearrangement joins TRBV10-3 to TRBJ2-5; no reliable D call. CDR3 length: 15 amino acids. V was pared by 0 bases and J by 11 bases, with 19 bases between. The germline V gene has CDR1 ENHRY and CDR2 SYGVKD. CDR3 loop: CAISESILGDHEQYF. The CDR3 DNA sequence: TGTGCCATCAGTGAGTCGATCTTAGGAGACCATGAGCAGTACTTC.

The chain carries TRBV6-1 and TRBJ2-7, with D tentatively TRBD1 (6 bases). The CDR3 is made up of 14 amino acids. CDR1 is MNHNS and CDR2 is SASEGT in the germline V gene. Trimming cost V 8 bases and J 2 bases, with 16 bases left between them. The CDR3 spells CASCGLWTAYEQYF. The CDR3 bases are TGTGCCAGCTGCGGCTTGTGGACAGCCTACGAGCAGTACTTC.

This clonotype was observed many times. V is TRBV20-1 and J is TRBJ1-2; TRBD1 matches at 8 bases. Germline loops: CDR1 DFQATT, CDR2 SNEGSKA (reference sequence). The CDR3 contains 12 residues. V was clipped by 4 bases and J by 7 bases; unmatched bases: 5. The CDR3 DNA follows: TGCAGTGCTAACTCAGGGGGCCCTGGCTACACCTTC. Its protein is CSANSGGPGYTF.

About this clonotype: One end of the junction is discordant with germline, which a read error may explain. The rearrangement uses TRBV20-1 and TRBJ2-1, with TRBD2 identical over 8 bases. The CDR3 loop spans 16 amino acids. Per the germline V gene, CDR1 is DFQATT and CDR2 is SNEGSKA (reference sequence). CDR3 protein: CSASGGGRLTYNGQFF. CDR3 bases: TGCAGTGCTAGCGGCGGCGGGAGGCTAACCTACAATGGGCAGTTCTTC.

This clonotype was observed a few times. The chain combines TRBV20-1 with TRBJ2-4; D is unclear. CDR3 length: 16 amino acids. Trimming stripped 0 bases from V and 1 base from J, with 13 bases between. Germline V gives CDR1 DFQATT, CDR2 SNEGSKA (reference sequence). This CDR3 reads CSAREEVLGAKNIQYF. CDR3 bases: TGCAGTGCTAGAGAGGAAGTTTTAGGGGCCAAAAACATTCAGTACTTC.

The V gene is TRBV29-1, the J gene TRBJ2-1; tentatively, D is TRBD1 (6 bases). This CDR3 contains 14 residues. Trimming took 3 bases from V and 5 from J, leaving 14 bases between them. Germline CDR1 SQVTM, CDR2 ANQGSEA. CDR3 DNA sequence: TGCAGCGTTGATATCACAGGGACCAACAATGAGCAGTTCTTC. Translation: CSVDITGTNNEQFF.

This clonotype has at least ten counts. The rearrangement joins TRBV7-9 to TRBJ2-7, with 12 bases aligning to TRBD2. The CDR3 is 17 amino acids. The V and J ends lost 4 bases and 4 bases, in that order; junction bases with no gene match: 11. CDR1 is SEHNR, CDR2 FQNEAQ, per germline (reference sequence). CDR3 DNA: TGTGCCAGCAGCTCCGGACTAGCGGGGCCCGGGATTTACGAGCAGTACTTC. Translation gives CASSSGLAGPGIYEQYF. Looking up the rest from reference TRBV7-9 and TRBJ2-7 gives the full variable domain: DTGVSQNPRHKITKRGQNVTFRCDPISEHNRLYWYRQTLGQGPEFLTYFQNEAQLEKSRLLSDRFSAERPKGSFSTLEIQRTEQGDSAMYLCASSSGLAGPGIYEQYFGPGTRLTVT.

The rearrangement links TRBV6-1 to TRBJ2-2; 11 bases are shared with TRBD2. CDR1 and CDR2 from the germline V gene are MNHNS and SASEGT. V trimming: 6 bases; J trimming: 0 bases; junction bases outside the gene matches: 9. CDR3 length: 18 amino acids. CDR3 amino acids: CASRKRLAGFANTGELFF. The CDR3 nucleotides are TGTGCCAGCAGAAAAAGACTAGCGGGATTTGCGAACACCGGGGAGCTGTTTTTT.

The chain carries TRBV5-1 and TRBJ2-1; 8 bases fit TRBD2. Losses at the gene ends were 5 bases for V and 3 bases for J; bases not matched to a gene: 7. Germline values: CDR1 SGHRS, CDR2 YFSETQ. This CDR3 comprises 15 residues. The CDR3 is CASRPTSENYNEQFF. DNA of the CDR3: TGCGCCAGCAGACCGACTAGCGAAAACTACAATGAGCAGTTCTTC.

Details on this clonotype: This may be a read error: a much more frequent sequence differs by one nucleotide. The chain employs TRBV7-9 and TRBJ2-1; TRBD1 or TRBD2 may be the D gene (5 bases each). The germline V gene encodes CDR1 SEHNR and CDR2 FQNEAQ (reference sequence). V was trimmed by 5 bases and J by 10 bases, leaving 9 bases between them. This CDR3 spans 11 amino acids. CDR3 in DNA: TGTGCCAGCAGCCCCAGGGAGGAGCAGTTCTTC. Its translation: CASSPREEQFF.

V usage is TRBV23-1 and J usage is TRBJ2-7, with D unresolved. Being an ORF, TRBV23-1 has a function that is uncertain. The CDR3 is 15 residues long. V lost 9 bases and J 0 bases, leaving 18 bases between the germline ends. The CDR3 loop is CASIFQSSVSYEQYF. As DNA, the CDR3 is TGCGCCAGTATTTTTCAGAGTTCGGTCTCCTACGAGCAGTACTTC.

This chain uses TRBV4-1 with TRBJ1-2, with 9 positions matching TRBD1. Germline trimming cut 4 bases from V and 5 bases from J; bases unmatched to any gene: 5. Germline CDR1 MGHRA, CDR2 YSYEKL. The CDR3 is made up of 14 amino acids. CDR3 in DNA: TGCGCCAGCAGCCGAGGGGACAGGGCATATGGCTACACCTTC. Translation: CASSRGDRAYGYTF.

The chain combines TRBV20-1 with TRBJ2-7, with 7 positions matching TRBD2. This CDR3 contains 14 residues. From germline, CDR1 is DFQATT and CDR2 SNEGSKA (reference sequence). Unmatched junction bases numbered 8, after V lost 1 base and J lost 5 bases. The CDR3 spells CSARVGTTVDEQYF. The CDR3 DNA reads as TGCAGTGCTAGAGTGGGGACTACTGTCGACGAGCAGTACTTC.

On this clonotype itself: A much larger clone lies one base from this, so it may be a read error. The rearrangement joins TRBV4-1 to TRBJ2-5, with 8 positions matching TRBD2. After removal of 4 bases from V and 11 bases from J, the junction contained 12 bases not matched to a gene. This CDR3 has 14 residues. Germline lookup yields CDR1 MGHRA and CDR2 YSYEKL. The CDR3 loop is CASSRIAGTNEQYF. CDR3 nucleotide sequence: TGCGCCAGCAGCCGAATAGCGGGAACGAATGAGCAGTACTTC.

This clonotype was counted at least ten times. The rearrangement joins TRBV5-1 to TRBJ1-2; TRBD1 agrees at 9 bases. V lost 3 bases and J lost 5; bases outside the gene matches: 8. The germline gives CDR1 SGHRS, CDR2 YFSETQ. This CDR3 is 15 amino acids long. The CDR3: CASSSNRGRSYGYTF. CDR3 bases: TGCGCCAGCAGCTCTAACAGGGGGCGAAGTTATGGCTACACCTTC.

This clonotype has just a few counts. Given a much more abundant clone one base away, this may be a read error. The rearrangement links TRBV29-1 to TRBJ2-5; a possible D gene is TRBD2 (5 bases). The end of the DNA is better explained by TRBJ2-1, so the J call may be wrong. This CDR3 contains 13 residues. The germline V gene has CDR1 SQVTM and CDR2 ANQGSEA. The CDR3 DNA reads as TGCAGCGTTGAAGGGTGGAGGAGAGAGACCCAGTTCTTC. This encodes CSVEGWRRETQFF.

With regard to this clonotype: Since a much larger clone is just one base distant, this may be a read error. CDR3 DNA: TGCAGTGCTCCCCGGACAGGCCAAGAGACCCAGTTCTTC. Residues: CSAPRTGQETQFF. J is TRBJ2-5 and V is TRBV20-1, with TRBD1 matching 7 bases. Judging by the DNA end, TRBJ2-1 fits better; the J call may be wrong. This CDR3 spans 13 amino acids. CDR1 and CDR2 from the germline V gene are DFQATT and SNEGSKA (reference sequence).

Of note for this clonotype: A much larger clone lies a single base off, so this may be a read error. The chain combines TRBV7-9 with TRBJ2-5; 8 bases agree with TRBD1. The last part of the DNA fits TRBJ2-7 better; the J call may be wrong. The CDR3 totals 15 residues. Per the germline V gene, CDR1 is SEHNR and CDR2 is FQNEAQ (reference sequence). For the CDR3, the DNA is TGTGCCAGCAGCCTAGCGACAGGGGATGTGTACGAGCAGTACTTC. Its protein product is CASSLATGDVYEQYF.

This clonotype was found once. V and J are TRBV21-1 and TRBJ2-5; the D segment call TRBD1 is taken from the table without a DNA check. With the DNA end fitting TRBJ2-7 better, the J assignment may be wrong. TRBV21-1 corresponds to a pseudogene. The CDR3 has 15 residues. CDR3 sequence: CASSRTEDISYEQYF. In DNA, the CDR3 is TGTGCCAGCAGCAGGACAGAGGATATTTCCTACGAGCAGTACTTC.

The rearrangement joins TRBV5-1 to TRBJ2-1; D is tentatively TRBD1 or TRBD2 (5 bases each). The CDR3 totals 13 residues. Per germline, CDR1 SGHRS and CDR2 YFSETQ. Trimming took 4 bases from V and 7 from J, leaving 12 bases between them. In nucleotides, the CDR3 is TGCGCCAGCAGCGTGGTGGGGGTTAATGAGCAGTTCTTC. This translates into CASSVVGVNEQFF.

This clonotype was picked up a small number of times. The chain recombines TRBV12-3 or TRBV12-4 with TRBJ2-1; 7 bases are shared with TRBD1. The CDR3 length is 15 residues. Trimming at V came to 4 bases and at J to 2 bases, leaving 5 bases not matched to a gene. CDR3 loop: CASSSADRAYNEQFF. CDR3 in DNA: TGTGCCAGCAGTTCGGCAGACAGGGCCTACAATGAGCAGTTCTTC.

Regarding this clonotype: One base away lies a much larger clone, so this may be a sequencing read error. The chain recombines TRBV6-5 with TRBJ1-2; 8 bases line up with TRBD1. Germline V gene data show CDR1 as MNHEY and CDR2 as SVGAGI. The CDR3 sequence is 11 residues long. Trimming at V came to 6 bases and at J to 12 bases, leaving 6 bases not matched to a gene. The CDR3 nucleotides read TGTGCCAGCAGACGGACAGGGAGCCACACCTTC. Translated, it gives CASRRTGSHTF.

This clonotype was recorded many times. V gene TRBV7-3 combines with J gene TRBJ2-3, with 7 bases that match TRBD1. The length of the CDR3 is 15 residues. The V and J ends lost 5 bases and 4 bases, in that order; junction bases with no gene match: 9. CDR1 is SGHTA, CDR2 FQGTGA, per germline. CDR3 sequence: CASSPRQGSPDTQYF. CDR3 coding DNA: TGTGCCAGCAGCCCGAGACAGGGTTCCCCAGATACGCAGTATTTT.

In this sample, this clonotype turned up a few times. Compared with germline, one end of the junction differs, possibly owing to a read error. The chain couples TRBV9 to TRBJ2-7; D may be TRBD2 (5 bases). Germline loops: CDR1 SGDLS, CDR2 YYNGEE. This CDR3 region has 15 residues. CDR3 protein: CTSSVAAAPSYEQYF. CDR3 in DNA: TGTACCAGCAGCGTAGCAGCGGCCCCGTCCTACGAGCAGTACTTC.

Many counts were recorded for this clonotype. The chain is built from TRBV7-9 and TRBJ1-1; D gene unclear. Trimming left V 5 bases short and J 4 bases short, with 8 bases between. CDR1 is SEHNR, CDR2 FQNEAQ, per germline (reference sequence). This CDR3 region has 12 residues. The CDR3 reads CASSLGPTEAFF. CDR3 in DNA: TGTGCCAGCAGCCTCGGACCCACTGAAGCTTTCTTT.

With regard to this clonotype: Being one base from a much bigger clone, this may be a read error. The genes are TRBV7-2 and TRBJ2-2, with D possibly being TRBD1 (5 bases). There are 13 residues in the CDR3. The germline V gene has CDR1 SGHTA and CDR2 FQGNSA. The CDR3 protein is CASGLQGTGELFF. The CDR3, as DNA: TGTGCCAGCGGCTTGCAGGGAACCGGGGAGCTGTTTTTT. The variable domain in full, with the rest retrieved from reference TRBV7-2 and TRBJ2-2, is GAGVSQSPSNKVTEKGKDVELRCDPISGHTALYWYRQSLGQGLEFLIYFQGNSAPDKSGLPSDRFSAERTGGSVSTLTIQRTQQEDSAVYLCASGLQGTGELFFGEGSRLTVL.

The genes are TRBV18 and TRBJ2-6; D is undetermined. Between the trimmed V and J ends, which lost 0 bases and 1 base, there was a span of 7 bases. The CDR3 covers 16 residues. From germline, CDR1 is KGHSH and CDR2 LQKENI. In nucleotides, the CDR3 is TGTGCCAGCTCACCACCTGTGGCTTCTGGGGCCAACGTCCTGACTTTC. Translating gives CASSPPVASGANVLTF.

Regarding this clonotype: At one boundary the junction diverges from the germline segment, which might be a read error. The CDR3 DNA follows: TGTGCCATAAGTGAGTCCTTAGGGTCTAGCGGGCCCAATGAGCAGTTCTTC. Its translation: CAISESLGSSGPNEQFF. The chain employs TRBV10-3 and TRBJ2-1; 8 positions agree with TRBD2. Germline V lookup: CDR1 ENHRY, CDR2 SYGVKD. This CDR3 spans 17 amino acids.

The rearrangement uses TRBV20-1 and TRBJ2-7, with TRBD2 identical over 9 bases. The tail of the sequence fits TRBJ2-5 better, so the J call may be wrong. The germline V gene encodes CDR1 DFQATT and CDR2 SNEGSKA (reference sequence). There are 12 residues in the CDR3. This chain's CDR3 is CSATSGEETQYF. DNA for the CDR3: TGCAGTGCTACTAGCGGGGAAGAGACCCAGTACTTC.